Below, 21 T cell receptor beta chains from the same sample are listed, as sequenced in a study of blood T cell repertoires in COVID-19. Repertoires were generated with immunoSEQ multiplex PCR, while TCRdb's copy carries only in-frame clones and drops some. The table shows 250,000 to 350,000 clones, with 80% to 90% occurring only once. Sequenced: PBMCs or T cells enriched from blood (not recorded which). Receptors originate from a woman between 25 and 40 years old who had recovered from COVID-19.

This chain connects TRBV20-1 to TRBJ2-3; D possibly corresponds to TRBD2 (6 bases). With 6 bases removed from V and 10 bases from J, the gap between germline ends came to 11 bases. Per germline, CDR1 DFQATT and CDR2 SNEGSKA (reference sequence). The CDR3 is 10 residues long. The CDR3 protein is CSATGTSQYF. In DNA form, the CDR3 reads TGCAGTGCAACTGGGACTTCGCAGTATTTT.

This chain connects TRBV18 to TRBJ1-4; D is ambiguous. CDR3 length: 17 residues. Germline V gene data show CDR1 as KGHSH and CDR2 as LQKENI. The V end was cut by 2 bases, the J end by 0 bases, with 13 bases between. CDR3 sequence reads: CASSPSRLRATNEKLFF. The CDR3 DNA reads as TGTGCCAGCTCACCAAGCCGTCTGCGGGCAACTAATGAAAAACTGTTTTTT.

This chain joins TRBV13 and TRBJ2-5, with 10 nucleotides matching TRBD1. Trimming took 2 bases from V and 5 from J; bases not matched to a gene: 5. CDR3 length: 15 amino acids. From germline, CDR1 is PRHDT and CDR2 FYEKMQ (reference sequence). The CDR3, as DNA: TGTGCCAGCAGCTTAACCGGGACAGGGGATGAGACCCAGTACTTC. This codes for CASSLTGTGDETQYF.

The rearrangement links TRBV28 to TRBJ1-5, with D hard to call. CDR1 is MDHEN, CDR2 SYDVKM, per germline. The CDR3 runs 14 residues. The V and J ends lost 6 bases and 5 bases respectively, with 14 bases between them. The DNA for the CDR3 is TGTGCCAGCAGAACCTACTCGCTTTATCAGCCCCAGCATTTT. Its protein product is CASRTYSLYQPQHF.

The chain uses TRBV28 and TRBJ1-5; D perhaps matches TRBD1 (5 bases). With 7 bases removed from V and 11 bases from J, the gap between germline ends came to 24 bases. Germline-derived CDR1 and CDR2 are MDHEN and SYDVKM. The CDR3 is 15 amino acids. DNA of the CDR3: TGTGCCAGCACCATCCACGGGGGGTCAGGAAAGACCCAGCATTTT. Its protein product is CASTIHGGSGKTQHF.

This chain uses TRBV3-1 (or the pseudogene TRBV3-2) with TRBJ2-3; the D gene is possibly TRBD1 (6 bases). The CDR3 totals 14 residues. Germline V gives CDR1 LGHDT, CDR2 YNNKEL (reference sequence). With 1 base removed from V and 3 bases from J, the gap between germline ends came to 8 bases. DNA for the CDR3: TGTGCCAGCAGCCAAGTACAGGGAACAGATACGCAGTATTTT. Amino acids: CASSQVQGTDTQYF.

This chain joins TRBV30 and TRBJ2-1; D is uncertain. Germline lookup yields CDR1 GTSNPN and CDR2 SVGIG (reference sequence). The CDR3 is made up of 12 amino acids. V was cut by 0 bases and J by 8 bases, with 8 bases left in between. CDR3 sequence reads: CAWSVSIDEQFF. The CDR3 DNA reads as TGTGCCTGGAGTGTTTCAATAGATGAGCAGTTCTTC.

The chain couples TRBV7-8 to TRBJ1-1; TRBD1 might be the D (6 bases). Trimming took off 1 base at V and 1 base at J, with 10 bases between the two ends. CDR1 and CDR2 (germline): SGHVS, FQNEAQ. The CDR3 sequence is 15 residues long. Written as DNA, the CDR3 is TGTGCCAGCAGCTTAGTGGGGGCGCAGAACACTGAAGCTTTCTTT. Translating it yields CASSLVGAQNTEAFF.

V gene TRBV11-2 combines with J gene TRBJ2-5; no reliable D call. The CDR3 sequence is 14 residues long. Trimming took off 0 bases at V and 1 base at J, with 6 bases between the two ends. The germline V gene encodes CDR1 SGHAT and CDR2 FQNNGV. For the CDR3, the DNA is TGTGCCAGCAGCTTAGATATCAGCCAAGAGACCCAGTACTTC. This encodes CASSLDISQETQYF.

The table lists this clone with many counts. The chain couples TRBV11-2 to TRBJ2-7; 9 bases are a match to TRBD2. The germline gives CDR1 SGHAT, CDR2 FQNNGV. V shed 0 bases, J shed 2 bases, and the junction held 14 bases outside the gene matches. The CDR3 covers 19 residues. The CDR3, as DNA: TGTGCCAGCAGCTTAGATGAATCCTCCTGGCGGGAGGGGCCCTACGAGCAGTACTTC. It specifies CASSLDESSWREGPYEQYF.

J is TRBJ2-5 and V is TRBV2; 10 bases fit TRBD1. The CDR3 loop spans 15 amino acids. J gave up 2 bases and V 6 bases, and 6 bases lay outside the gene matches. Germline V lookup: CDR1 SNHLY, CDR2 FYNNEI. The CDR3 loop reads CASSELGQGQETQYF. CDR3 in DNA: TGTGCCAGCAGCGAATTGGGACAGGGGCAAGAGACCCAGTACTTC.

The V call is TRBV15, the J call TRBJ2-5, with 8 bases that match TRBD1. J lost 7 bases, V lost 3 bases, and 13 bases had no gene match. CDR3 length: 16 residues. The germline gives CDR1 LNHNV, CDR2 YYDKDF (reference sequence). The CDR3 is CATSRGDRSLVATQYF. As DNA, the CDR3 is TGTGCCACCAGCAGGGGGGACAGGAGTCTCGTGGCGACCCAGTACTTC. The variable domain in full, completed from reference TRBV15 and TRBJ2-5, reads DAMVIQNPRYQVTQFGKPVTLSCSQTLNHNVMYWYQQKSSQAPKLLFHYYDKDFNNEADTPDNFQSRRPNTSFCFLDIRSPGLGDTAMYLCATSRGDRSLVATQYFGPGTRLLVL.

Here the CDR3 reads CATSATRGGYTF. The CDR3 DNA follows: TGTGCCACCAGTGCAACCAGAGGGGGCTACACCTTC. This chain connects TRBV24-1 to TRBJ1-2; D gene uncertain. Trimming shortened V by 5 bases and J by 8 bases, and 11 bases separated the two germline ends. The CDR3 contains 12 residues. From germline, CDR1 is KGHDR and CDR2 SFDVKD.

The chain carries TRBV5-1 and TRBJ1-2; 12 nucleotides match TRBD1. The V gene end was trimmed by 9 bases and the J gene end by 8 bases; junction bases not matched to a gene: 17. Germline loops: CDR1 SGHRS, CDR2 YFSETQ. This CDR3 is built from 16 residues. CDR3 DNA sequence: TGCGCCACCAAACCGACCGGGACAGGGGGCTCTGGGGGCTACACCTTC. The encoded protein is CATKPTGTGGSGGYTF.

CDR3 residues: CASSLSGQSNEQFF. DNA for the CDR3: TGTGCCAGCAGCTTGTCGGGACAGAGCAATGAGCAGTTCTTC. The chain carries TRBV5-8 and TRBJ2-1, with 7 nucleotides matching TRBD1. The ends lost 1 base at V and 6 bases at J; junction bases unmatched: 4. The CDR3 consists of 14 residues. Germline V lookup: CDR1 SGHTS, CDR2 YDEGEE.

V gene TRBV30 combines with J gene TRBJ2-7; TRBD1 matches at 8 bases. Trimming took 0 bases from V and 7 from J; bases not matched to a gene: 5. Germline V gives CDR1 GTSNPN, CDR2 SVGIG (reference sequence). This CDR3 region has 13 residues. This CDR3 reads CAWSVSGQEEQYF. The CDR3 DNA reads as TGTGCCTGGAGTGTATCGGGACAGGAGGAGCAGTACTTC.

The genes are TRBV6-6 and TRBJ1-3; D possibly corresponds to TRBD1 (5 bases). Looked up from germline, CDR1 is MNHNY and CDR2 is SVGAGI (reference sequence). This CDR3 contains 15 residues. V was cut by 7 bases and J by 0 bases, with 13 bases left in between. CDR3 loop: CASTLSGGSGNTIYF. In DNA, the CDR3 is TGTGCCAGCACCCTATCCGGGGGCTCTGGAAACACCATATATTTT.

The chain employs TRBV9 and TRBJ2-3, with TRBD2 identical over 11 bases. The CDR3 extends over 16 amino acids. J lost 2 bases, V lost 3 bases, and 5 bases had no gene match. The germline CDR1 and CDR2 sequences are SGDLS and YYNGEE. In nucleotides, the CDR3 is TGTGCCAGCAGCGCTACGACTAGCGGGAACACAGATACGCAGTATTTT. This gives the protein CASSATTSGNTDTQYF.

CDR3 sequence: CAGRGVSGGDNEQFF. The CDR3 bases are TGTGCCGGACGAGGGGTGAGCGGGGGGGACAATGAGCAGTTCTTC. V and J are TRBV30 and TRBJ2-1; TRBD2 agrees at 10 bases. The junction had 12 bases not matched to a gene; V was cut back by 8 bases and J by 5 bases. This CDR3 region has 15 residues. In germline, CDR1 is GTSNPN, CDR2 SVGIG (reference sequence).

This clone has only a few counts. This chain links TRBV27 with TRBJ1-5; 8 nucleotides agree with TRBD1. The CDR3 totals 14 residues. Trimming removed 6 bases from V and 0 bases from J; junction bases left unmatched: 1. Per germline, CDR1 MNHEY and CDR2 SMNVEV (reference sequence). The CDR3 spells CASRQGGSNQPQHF. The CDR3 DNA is TGTGCCAGCAGACAGGGGGGTAGCAATCAGCCCCAGCATTTT.

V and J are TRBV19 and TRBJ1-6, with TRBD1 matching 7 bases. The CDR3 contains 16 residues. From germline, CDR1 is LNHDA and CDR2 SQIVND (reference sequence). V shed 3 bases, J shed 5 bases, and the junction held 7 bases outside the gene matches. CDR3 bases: TGTGCCAGTAGTATCTCTTACAGGGGAAATAATTCACCCCTCCACTTT. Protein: CASSISYRGNNSPLHF. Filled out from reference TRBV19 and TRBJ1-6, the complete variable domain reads DGGITQSPKYLFRKEGQNVTLSCEQNLNHDAMYWYRQDPGQGLRLIYYSQIVNDFQKGDIAEGYSVSREKKESFPLTVTSAQKNPTAFYLCASSISYRGNNSPLHFGNGTRLTVT.